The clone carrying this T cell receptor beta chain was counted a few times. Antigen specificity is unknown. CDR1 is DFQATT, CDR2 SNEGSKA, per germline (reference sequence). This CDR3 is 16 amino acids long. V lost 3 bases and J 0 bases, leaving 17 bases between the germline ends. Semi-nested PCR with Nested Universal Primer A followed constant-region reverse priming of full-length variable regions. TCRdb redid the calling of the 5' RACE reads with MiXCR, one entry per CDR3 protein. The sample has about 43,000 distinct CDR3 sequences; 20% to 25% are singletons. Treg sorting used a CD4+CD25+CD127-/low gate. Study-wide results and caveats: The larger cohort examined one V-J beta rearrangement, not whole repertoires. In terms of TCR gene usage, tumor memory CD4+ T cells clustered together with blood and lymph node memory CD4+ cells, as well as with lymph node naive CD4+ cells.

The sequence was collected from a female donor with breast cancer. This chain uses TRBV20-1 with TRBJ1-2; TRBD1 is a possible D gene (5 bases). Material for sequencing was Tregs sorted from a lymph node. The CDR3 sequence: CSARPVGAGANYGYTF. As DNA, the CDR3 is TGCAGTGCTAGGCCGGTCGGGGCAGGCGCTAACTATGGCTACACCTTC.